These 15 T cell receptor beta chains originate from one sample sequenced in a study of T cell changes during pregnancy in multiple sclerosis. The protocol was immunoSEQ multiplex PCR, while the TCRdb copy is restricted to in-frame clones and leaves out a portion. The top ten clones hold roughly 0.3% of a sample with tens of thousands of clones, around 90% of them seen once. This specimen was CD4+ T cells from peripheral blood mononuclear cells, taken in the third trimester of pregnancy. Source of these receptors: a female donor in good health, enrolled as a control in a pregnancy study.

The rearrangement uses TRBV7-2 and TRBJ2-5, with TRBD2 identical over 9 bases. This CDR3 is built from 16 residues. The V and J ends lost 5 bases and 2 bases, in that order; junction bases with no gene match: 9. Germline CDR1 is SGHTA and CDR2 is FQGNSA. The CDR3, as DNA: TGTGCCAGCAGCCTGGGACTAGCAGGTCTACAAGAGACCCAGTACTTC. Its protein is CASSLGLAGLQETQYF.

The gene calls are TRBV5-4 and TRBJ2-5, with TRBD1 as a possible D gene (6 bases). V dropped 0 bases and J dropped 4 bases, with 10 bases sitting between them. CDR1 and CDR2 (germline): SGHNT, YYREEE (reference sequence). This CDR3 comprises 14 residues. CDR3 amino acids: CASSLAGVGETQYF. CDR3 in DNA: TGTGCCAGCAGCTTGGCAGGGGTAGGAGAGACCCAGTACTTC. Drawing the rest from reference TRBV5-4 and TRBJ2-5, the complete variable domain is ETGVTQSPTHLIKTRGQQVTLRCSSQSGHNTVSWYQQALGQGPQFIFQYYREEENGRGNFPPRFSGLQFPNYSSELNVNALELDDSALYLCASSLAGVGETQYFGPGTRLLVL.

The chain joins TRBV11-2 to TRBJ1-1; 8 bases fit TRBD1. There are 15 residues in the CDR3. V dropped 5 bases and J dropped 0; count of bases not matched to a gene: 5. The V gene's germline CDR1 is SGHAT and CDR2 FQNNGV. The chain's CDR3 is CASSLRTGLNTEAFF. DNA of the CDR3: TGTGCCAGCAGCCTCCGGACAGGGCTGAACACTGAAGCTTTCTTT.

CDR3 region: CASRPGTGGYGYTF. The CDR3 DNA sequence: TGTGCCAGCAGGCCCGGGACAGGGGGTTATGGCTACACCTTC. This chain links TRBV6-5 with TRBJ1-2, with 11 bases lining up with TRBD1. The germline gives CDR1 MNHEY, CDR2 SVGAGI. The trim removed 6 bases at V and 5 bases at J, leaving 5 bases unmatched. The CDR3 has 14 residues.

Written as DNA, the CDR3 is TGTGCCAGCAGCGTAGCTTCCGGGACAGGGGGCTTTGGAAACACCATATATTTT. Amino acids: CASSVASGTGGFGNTIYF. The chain joins TRBV9 to TRBJ1-3; 12 bases fit TRBD1. The germline gives CDR1 SGDLS, CDR2 YYNGEE. J gave up 3 bases and V 0 bases, and 7 bases lay outside the gene matches. The CDR3 is made up of 18 amino acids.

The chain couples TRBV18 to TRBJ1-1, with 10 bases identical to TRBD1. Trimming at V came to 4 bases and at J to 1 base, leaving 6 bases not matched to a gene. Per germline, CDR1 KGHSH and CDR2 LQKENI. This CDR3 spans 16 amino acids. CDR3 sequence: CASSQWRQGANTEAFF. The CDR3 DNA sequence: TGTGCCAGCTCACAATGGAGACAGGGGGCGAACACTGAAGCTTTCTTT.

V gene TRBV7-9 combines with J gene TRBJ1-2, with D maybe TRBD1 (5 bases). The CDR3 extends over 12 amino acids. Trimming stripped 5 bases from V and 4 bases from J, with 8 bases between. In germline, CDR1 is SEHNR, CDR2 FQNEAQ (reference sequence). The CDR3 sequence is CASSPDSYGYTF. CDR3 bases: TGTGCCAGCAGCCCAGACAGCTATGGCTACACCTTC. The full variable domain, completed using reference TRBV7-9 and TRBJ1-2, is DTGVSQNPRHKITKRGQNVTFRCDPISEHNRLYWYRQTLGQGPEFLTYFQNEAQLEKSRLLSDRFSAERPKGSFSTLEIQRTEQGDSAMYLCASSPDSYGYTFGSGTRLTVV.

This clone was seen once. The V gene is TRBV13, the J gene TRBJ2-3; a possible D gene is TRBD2 (6 bases). Germline CDR1 is PRHDT and CDR2 is FYEKMQ (reference sequence). Trimming cost V 7 bases and J 0 bases, with 14 bases left between them. The CDR3 sequence is 15 residues long. The CDR3 DNA reads TGTGCCAGCACCAAGTGGGGGGTCAGCACAGATACGCAGTATTTT. The encoded protein is CASTKWGVSTDTQYF.

J is TRBJ1-2 and V is TRBV29-1; 8 bases are a match to TRBD1. The CDR3 covers 12 residues. V was pared by 6 bases and J by 4 bases, with 4 bases of the junction left unmatched. CDR1 is SQVTM, CDR2 ANQGSEA, per germline. CDR3: CSVSGTGYGYTF. Written as DNA, the CDR3 is TGCAGCGTCTCCGGGACAGGCTATGGCTACACCTTC.

This chain connects TRBV19 to TRBJ2-6; TRBD1 aligns across 8 bases. The trim removed 3 bases at V and 3 bases at J, leaving 1 base unmatched. The CDR3 length is 15 residues. Germline V lookup: CDR1 LNHDA, CDR2 SQIVND (reference sequence). CDR3 in DNA: TGTGCCAGTAGTATGACAGGGGTTGGGGCCAACGTCCTGACTTTC. It codes for CASSMTGVGANVLTF.

This sequence joins TRBV7-3 and TRBJ2-2; 8 bases agree with TRBD1. Per germline, CDR1 SGHTA and CDR2 FQGTGA. There are 15 residues in the CDR3. Germline trimming cut 5 bases from V and 2 bases from J; bases unmatched to any gene: 4. In DNA, the CDR3 is TGTGCCAGCAGCCCCGGGACAGGAAACACCGGGGAGCTGTTTTTT. Amino acid sequence: CASSPGTGNTGELFF.

The V gene is TRBV5-4, the J gene TRBJ2-7, with D perhaps TRBD2 (7 bases). CDR1 and CDR2 from the germline V gene are SGHNT and YYREEE (reference sequence). V dropped 2 bases and J dropped 3 bases, with 21 bases sitting between them. The length of the CDR3 is 17 residues. The CDR3 here is CASSLEEGGQGRYEQYF. In DNA form, the CDR3 reads TGTGCCAGCAGCTTAGAAGAGGGGGGGCAGGGCCGCTACGAGCAGTACTTC.

V gene TRBV2 combines with J gene TRBJ1-5, with D hard to call. Germline values: CDR1 SNHLY, CDR2 FYNNEI. The CDR3 consists of 16 residues. Between the trimmed V and J ends, which lost 7 bases and 4 bases, there was a span of 20 bases. The DNA for the CDR3 is TGTGCCAGCAAACGTCTCGGCACCTCGGGAAATCAGCCCCAGCATTTT. Translation: CASKRLGTSGNQPQHF.

V and J are TRBV7-3 and TRBJ2-3; D perhaps matches TRBD2 (6 bases). The V gene's germline CDR1 is SGHTA and CDR2 FQGTGA. V gave up 5 bases and J gave up 1 base, with 16 bases separating them. This CDR3 has 16 amino acids. The CDR3 here is CASSPEGRGGTDTQYF. Here the CDR3 DNA reads TGTGCCAGCAGCCCCGAGGGGCGGGGCGGCACAGATACGCAGTATTTT.

The CDR3 DNA reads as TGTGCCACCAGCCCCCTTTACTTAGGCAATCAGCCCCAGCATTTT. Translated, it gives CATSPLYLGNQPQHF. The genes are TRBV15 and TRBJ1-5, with no clear D. CDR1 LNHNV and CDR2 YYDKDF come from the germline V gene (reference sequence). The CDR3 loop spans 15 amino acids. V dropped 5 bases and J dropped 2 bases, with 13 bases sitting between them.